Each of the 5 T cell receptor beta chains below was sequenced from the same sample in a study of T-cell memory formation after mild COVID-19. One entry per CDR3 protein, called by TCRdb with MiXCR from the 5' RACE reads. The data show around 530,000 distinct CDR3 sequences, with less than 25% seen just once and around 7.7% held by the top ten. The sample consisted of PBMCs or a T cell subset sorted from them (not recorded which). These receptor sequences come from an adult woman who had mild COVID-19 (a few samples of this study predate the infection). Cell type and time point are not known.

This clonotype showed up just a few times. The chain uses TRBV4-3 and TRBJ2-1; perhaps TRBD2 as D (6 bases). The CDR3 is made up of 16 amino acids. The V gene's germline CDR1 is LGHNA and CDR2 YSLEER. The V gene lost 1 base and the J gene lost 2 bases, with 12 bases spanning the gap. The CDR3 DNA is TGCGCCAGCAGCCAAGGGAGAATAGCGGCCTACAATGAGCAGTTCTTC. Amino acid sequence: CASSQGRIAAYNEQFF.

This clonotype was observed a few times. In nucleotides, the CDR3 is TGTGCCAGCAGCTCCTCAGCGGTTTACACAGATACGCAGTATTTT. It is translated as CASSSSAVYTDTQYF. This chain joins TRBV7-3 and TRBJ2-3, with D possibly TRBD2 on 5 matching bases. There are 15 residues in the CDR3. The germline gives CDR1 SGHTA, CDR2 FQGTGA. V lost 4 bases, J lost 2 bases, and 13 bases lay in between.

This rearrangement joins TRBV5-6 to TRBJ1-1; D is possibly TRBD1 (6 bases). The V gene lost 5 bases and the J gene lost 4 bases, with 15 bases spanning the gap. In germline, CDR1 is SGHDT, CDR2 YYEEEE. The CDR3 length is 14 residues. The CDR3 DNA reads TGTGCCAGCAGTACATGGGGGCTGGGCACTGAAGCTTTCTTT. It codes for CASSTWGLGTEAFF. Full variable domain (missing parts from reference TRBV5-6 and TRBJ1-1): DAGVTQSPTHLIKTRGQQVTLRCSPKSGHDTVSWYQQALGQGPQFIFQYYEEEERQRGNFPDRFSGHQFPNYSSELNVNALLLGDSALYLCASSTWGLGTEAFFGQGTRLTVV.

This sequence joins TRBV15 and TRBJ1-4; D uncertain. The CDR3 is 15 residues long. Trimming shortened V by 0 bases and J by 4 bases, and 9 bases separated the two germline ends. Germline values: CDR1 LNHNV, CDR2 YYDKDF (reference sequence). The CDR3 here is CATSRDRQSNEKLFF. As DNA, the CDR3 is TGTGCCACCAGCAGAGATAGGCAGAGTAATGAAAAACTGTTTTTT. The full variable domain, its missing parts supplied by reference TRBV15 and TRBJ1-4, is DAMVIQNPRYQVTQFGKPVTLSCSQTLNHNVMYWYQQKSSQAPKLLFHYYDKDFNNEADTPDNFQSRRPNTSFCFLDIRSPGLGDTAMYLCATSRDRQSNEKLFFGSGTQLSVL.

V is TRBV5-1 and J is TRBJ2-7, with a tentative D call TRBD2 (7 bases). Germline lookup yields CDR1 SGHRS and CDR2 YFSETQ. The V end lost 5 bases, the J end lost 1 base, and 13 bases lay between the germline ends. The CDR3 has 14 residues. The CDR3 coding sequence is TGCGCCAGCAGGTGGGGGGGACAATCCTACGAGCAGTACTTC. Translating it yields CASRWGGQSYEQYF.